This passage covers 19 T cell receptor beta chains from one sample sequenced in a study of vaccination and CD4 T cells after COVID-19. TCRdb used MiXCR to reprocess the PCR reads, holding one entry per CDR3 protein. The table shows 15,000 or so distinct CDR3 sequences, with 69% occurring only once. This sample comprised CD4+ T cells from blood, obtained after SARS-CoV-2 vaccination. Receptor source: a human donor who had recovered from COVID-19.

V usage is TRBV11-3 and J usage is TRBJ2-2, with 9 positions matching TRBD2. From germline, CDR1 is SGHNT and CDR2 YENEEA. Trimming took 4 bases from V and 0 from J; bases not matched to a gene: 3. This CDR3 region has 16 residues. The CDR3 coding sequence is TGTGCCAGCAGCTCAAGACTAGCGGCGAACACCGGGGAGCTGTTTTTT. Translated: CASSSRLAANTGELFF.

The chain has TRBV6-1 and TRBJ1-1; D ambiguous. The V and J ends lost 1 base and 1 base respectively, with 7 bases between them. Germline CDR1 MNHNS, CDR2 SASEGT. The CDR3 totals 14 residues. Here the CDR3 reads CASSEVRWNTEAFF. CDR3 coding DNA: TGTGCCAGCAGTGAAGTCAGGTGGAACACTGAAGCTTTCTTT.

This clonotype was counted a single time. The chain is built from TRBV30 and TRBJ1-1; 9 bases map to TRBD1. The CDR3 is 11 residues long. The germline V gene encodes CDR1 GTSNPN and CDR2 SVGIG (reference sequence). V lost 3 bases, J lost 8 bases, and 1 base stayed unmatched. The CDR3 nucleotides are TGTGCCTGGAGGGACAGGGGCGAAGCTTTCTTT. Its protein is CAWRDRGEAFF.

The chain couples TRBV2 to TRBJ1-5; D might be TRBD1 (6 bases). V lost 6 bases and J lost 3, with 15 bases in between. The CDR3 runs 15 residues. Germline-derived CDR1 and CDR2 are SNHLY and FYNNEI. The CDR3 DNA follows: TGTGCCAGCAGCCTAGACAGGTTCTCCAATCAGCCCCAGCATTTT. Its translation: CASSLDRFSNQPQHF.

This clonotype was seen more than once but under ten times. The chain recombines TRBV20-1 with TRBJ2-4, with TRBD2 matching over 10 bases. This CDR3 is 15 amino acids long. The germline V gene has CDR1 DFQATT and CDR2 SNEGSKA (reference sequence). The junction had 14 bases not matched to a gene; V was cut back by 4 bases and J by 11 bases. The CDR3 bases are TGCAGTGCTACGGGGGCCCTAGCGGGAGCGGTCTTTCAGTACTTC. This translates into CSATGALAGAVFQYF.

The chain links TRBV20-1 to TRBJ1-4; 9 bases line up with TRBD1. CDR1 and CDR2 (germline): DFQATT, SNEGSKA (reference sequence). The CDR3 extends over 13 amino acids. V lost 6 bases, J lost 10 bases, and 9 bases stayed unmatched. This chain's CDR3 is CSAGEDRGRKLFF. Here the CDR3 DNA reads TGCAGTGCCGGGGAGGACAGGGGACGAAAACTGTTTTTT.

This clonotype was seen more than once but under ten times. J is TRBJ2-3 and V is TRBV30, with unresolved D. The germline CDR1 and CDR2 sequences are GTSNPN and SVGIG (reference sequence). The CDR3 has 13 residues. The germline V and J ends were trimmed by 3 bases and 2 bases, with 9 bases remaining between them. The CDR3 reads CAWSPYYTDTQYF. The CDR3 nucleotides read TGTGCCTGGAGCCCGTACTACACAGATACGCAGTATTTT.

This clonotype was counted a few times. The rearrangement uses TRBV2 and TRBJ1-5; D possibly corresponds to TRBD1 (5 bases). The CDR3 runs to 13 residues. Germline CDR1 is SNHLY and CDR2 is FYNNEI. The ends were cut back, 4 bases at V and 6 bases at J, with 10 bases in the middle. The CDR3 loop is CASSVGVGQPQHF. CDR3 coding DNA: TGTGCCAGCAGTGTAGGGGTGGGTCAGCCCCAGCATTTT.

The J gene is TRBJ2-5, the V gene TRBV12-3 or TRBV12-4; D tentatively fits TRBD1 or TRBD2 (6 bases each). CDR3 length: 13 residues. Between the trimmed V and J ends, which lost 6 bases and 5 bases, there was a span of 13 bases. The CDR3 protein is CASSWGAWETQYF. Here the CDR3 DNA reads TGTGCCAGCAGCTGGGGGGCATGGGAGACCCAGTACTTC.

The chain is built from TRBV2 and TRBJ2-2; D uncertain. CDR3 length equals 14 residues. The germline CDR1 and CDR2 sequences are SNHLY and FYNNEI. The germline V and J ends were trimmed by 5 bases and 0 bases, with 7 bases remaining between them. The CDR3: CASSWDTNTGELFF. In nucleotides, the CDR3 is TGTGCCAGCAGTTGGGATACGAACACCGGGGAGCTGTTTTTT.

The chain carries TRBV15 and TRBJ2-2; D remains unclear. Germline V gene sequence: CDR1 LNHNV, CDR2 YYDKDF (reference sequence). V shed 0 bases and J shed 4 bases, with 6 bases lying between them. The CDR3 runs to 14 residues. The CDR3 loop reads CATSRDPGTGELFF. The CDR3 bases are TGTGCCACCAGCAGAGATCCCGGCACCGGGGAGCTGTTTTTT.

The chain carries TRBV24-1 and TRBJ1-5; 7 bases are shared with TRBD1. Trimming took 7 bases from V and 6 from J; bases not matched to a gene: 8. In germline, CDR1 is KGHDR, CDR2 SFDVKD. This CDR3 has 14 amino acids. DNA of the CDR3: TGTGCCACCAGCGATCTCAGGGGGAGTCAGCCCCAGCATTTT. Its protein product is CATSDLRGSQPQHF.

The gene calls are TRBV6-1 and TRBJ2-7; D tentatively fits TRBD1 or TRBD2 (6 bases each). This CDR3 spans 17 amino acids. CDR1 and CDR2 (germline): MNHNS, SASEGT. V was pared by 6 bases and J by 3 bases, with 24 bases between. CDR3 in DNA: TGTGCCAGCAGAGGGGGGAGCCCTGGCGGAAACTTCTACGAGCAGTACTTC. Translation gives CASRGGSPGGNFYEQYF.

The chain is built from TRBV7-9 and TRBJ2-3; perhaps TRBD1 as D (5 bases). Looked up from germline, CDR1 is SEHNR and CDR2 is FQNEAQ (reference sequence). V lost 4 bases, J lost 4 bases, and 15 bases lay in between. The CDR3 spans 15 residues. CDR3 coding DNA: TGTGCCAGCAGCTCCCGGTGGGGCATAGCAGATACGCAGTATTTT. This gives the protein CASSSRWGIADTQYF.

V gene TRBV30 combines with J gene TRBJ2-2; 11 nucleotides align to TRBD2. CDR1 GTSNPN and CDR2 SVGIG come from the germline V gene (reference sequence). This CDR3 has 15 residues. V dropped 0 bases and J dropped 5; count of bases not matched to a gene: 2. Here the CDR3 reads CAWSVASGRTGELFF. The CDR3, as DNA: TGTGCCTGGAGTGTCGCTAGCGGGAGGACCGGGGAGCTGTTTTTT. The whole variable domain, remainder taken from reference TRBV30 and TRBJ2-2, is SQTIHQWPATLVQPVGSPLSLECTVEGTSNPNLYWYRQAAGRGLQLLFYSVGIGQISSEVPQNLSASRPQDRQFILSSKKLLLSDSGFYLCAWSVASGRTGELFFGEGSRLTVL.

This rearrangement joins TRBV21-1 to TRBJ2-3; no check of the table's D call, TRBD2, against the DNA was made. TRBV21-1 is flagged as a pseudogene. This CDR3 comprises 21 residues. Here the CDR3 DNA reads TGTGCCAGCAGTAGCGAGGGCCCGATTGGACTAGCGGGAGAGAGCACAGATACGCAGTATTTT. Its protein is CASSSEGPIGLAGESTDTQYF.

The V and J genes are TRBV27 and TRBJ1-2; D is unclear. Per the germline V gene, CDR1 is MNHEY and CDR2 is SMNVEV (reference sequence). The CDR3 length is 13 residues. V was shortened by 2 bases and J by 8 bases, with 12 bases between the two germline ends. The CDR3 here is CASSLVTGGGYTF. The CDR3 DNA is TGTGCCAGCAGTTTAGTCACGGGTGGGGGCTACACCTTC.

This chain connects TRBV2 to TRBJ2-7; 9 bases are shared with TRBD2. Germline lookup yields CDR1 SNHLY and CDR2 FYNNEI. The V segment lost 5 bases and the J segment 2 bases; nucleotides outside the gene matches: 7. The CDR3 loop spans 15 amino acids. The CDR3 here is CASSSSGNSAYEQYF. CDR3 nucleotide sequence: TGTGCCAGCAGTTCTAGCGGGAACAGCGCCTACGAGCAGTACTTC.

The chain uses TRBV20-1 and TRBJ1-2, with unresolved D. The CDR3 extends over 13 amino acids. Between the trimmed V and J ends, which lost 6 bases and 5 bases, there was a span of 16 bases. Germline CDR1 is DFQATT and CDR2 is SNEGSKA (reference sequence). The CDR3 DNA follows: TGCAGTGCCAGCACCGGGAAAAATTATGGCTACACCTTC. It encodes CSASTGKNYGYTF.